What follows are 8 T cell receptor beta chains derived from one specimen sequenced in a study of control samples from healthy donors and cancer patients. The repertoire was sequenced with immunoSEQ multiplex PCR; TCRdb's copy has only in-frame clones and lacks some. Here the sample spans 110,000 or so clones, around 82% being singletons. Material for sequencing was blood. Receptors were obtained from a woman aged 50 to 60 in good health.

This rearrangement joins TRBV12-5 to TRBJ1-5; 8 nucleotides match TRBD1. The V segment lost 1 base and the J segment 0 bases; nucleotides outside the gene matches: 5. The CDR3 spans 17 residues. Germline CDR1 is LGHNT and CDR2 is FRNRAP. CDR3 DNA sequence: TGTGCTAGTGGTTTGGACAGGGGGATTGATAGCAATCAGCCCCAGCATTTT. Protein sequence: CASGLDRGIDSNQPQHF.

This chain joins TRBV11-3 and TRBJ2-3, with unresolved D. The V and J ends lost 0 bases and 3 bases respectively, with 13 bases between them. The CDR3 loop spans 16 amino acids. Germline lookup yields CDR1 SGHNT and CDR2 YENEEA. Written as DNA, the CDR3 is TGTGCCAGCAGCTTAGATGAGGCTGACGGGACAGATACGCAGTATTTT. Translation gives CASSLDEADGTDTQYF.

The V call is TRBV11-2, the J call TRBJ2-7; a weak D match, TRBD1 (6 bases). Germline V CDR1 and CDR2: SGHAT, FQNNGV. V gave up 4 bases and J gave up 6 bases, with 19 bases separating them. The CDR3 has 15 residues. Written as DNA, the CDR3 is TGTGCCAGCAGCTCACAACAGGGTTTAAGCTCCGAGCAGTACTTC. It encodes CASSSQQGLSSEQYF.

The V gene is TRBV19, the J gene TRBJ1-5; D not resolved. The CDR3 runs 15 residues. Germline CDR1 reads LNHDA; CDR2 reads SQIVND (reference sequence). Between the trimmed V and J ends, which lost 10 bases and 0 bases, there was a span of 16 bases. CDR3 bases: TGTGCCACTAAGACATTTTCAAATAGCAATCAGCCCCAGCATTTT. Its protein product is CATKTFSNSNQPQHF.

There are a few counts of this clone. The V call is TRBV19, the J call TRBJ1-2, with 7 positions matching TRBD1. The germline V gene has CDR1 LNHDA and CDR2 SQIVND (reference sequence). The CDR3 contains 14 residues. Trimming at V came to 10 bases and at J to 1 base, leaving 9 bases not matched to a gene. The CDR3 spells CATNKQGSNYGYTF. For the CDR3, the DNA is TGTGCCACTAACAAACAGGGGAGTAACTATGGCTACACCTTC.

The gene calls are TRBV11-2 and TRBJ1-6; D is ambiguous. Trimming removed 5 bases from V and 6 bases from J, with 14 bases in between. The CDR3 has 15 amino acids. Germline-derived CDR1 and CDR2 are SGHAT and FQNNGV. The CDR3, as DNA: TGTGCCAGCAGCCCGACTCGGGGTGGTAATTCACCCCTCCACTTT. Translating it yields CASSPTRGGNSPLHF. Drawing the rest from reference TRBV11-2 and TRBJ1-6, the complete variable domain is EAGVAQSPRYKIIEKRQSVAFWCNPISGHATLYWYQQILGQGPKLLIQFQNNGVVDDSQLPKDRFSAERLKGVDSTLKIQPAKLEDSAVYLCASSPTRGGNSPLHFGNGTRLTVT.

The gene calls are TRBV7-9 and TRBJ1-2; D is unclear. Germline values: CDR1 SEHNR, CDR2 FQNEAQ (reference sequence). The CDR3 spans 13 residues. Deletions cut 2 bases from V and 6 bases from J, with 10 bases between. Written as DNA, the CDR3 is TGTGCCAGCAGCTTAAGTCGGCGGGATGGCTACACCTTC. Translated: CASSLSRRDGYTF.

This chain joins TRBV2 and TRBJ2-1, with D perhaps assigned TRBD1 or TRBD2 (6 bases each). The V gene's germline CDR1 is SNHLY and CDR2 FYNNEI. This CDR3 region has 14 residues. The germline V and J ends were trimmed by 6 bases and 4 bases, with 13 bases remaining between them. The CDR3 loop reads CASREGQLYNEQFF. The CDR3 DNA reads as TGTGCCAGCAGGGAGGGACAACTATACAATGAGCAGTTCTTC. Looking up the rest from reference TRBV2 and TRBJ2-1 gives the full variable domain: EPEVTQTPSHQVTQMGQEVILRCVPISNHLYFYWYRQILGQKVEFLVSFYNNEISEKSEIFDDQFSVERPDGSNFTLKIRSTKLEDSAMYFCASREGQLYNEQFFGPGTRLTVL.